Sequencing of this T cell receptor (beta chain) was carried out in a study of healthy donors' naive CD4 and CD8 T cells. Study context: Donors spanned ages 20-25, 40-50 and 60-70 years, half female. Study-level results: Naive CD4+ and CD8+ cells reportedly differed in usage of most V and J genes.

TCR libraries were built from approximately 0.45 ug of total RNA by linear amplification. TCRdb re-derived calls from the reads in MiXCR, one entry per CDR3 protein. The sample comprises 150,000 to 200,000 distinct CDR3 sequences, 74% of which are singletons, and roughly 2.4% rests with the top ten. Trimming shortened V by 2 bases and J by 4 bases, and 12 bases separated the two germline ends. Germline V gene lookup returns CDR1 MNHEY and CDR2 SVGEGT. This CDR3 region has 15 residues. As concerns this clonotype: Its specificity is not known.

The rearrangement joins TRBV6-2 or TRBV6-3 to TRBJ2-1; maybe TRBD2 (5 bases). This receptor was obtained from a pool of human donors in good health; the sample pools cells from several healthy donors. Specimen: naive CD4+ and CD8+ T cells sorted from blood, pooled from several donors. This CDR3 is CASSYAGGLYNEQFF. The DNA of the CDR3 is TGTGCCAGCAGTTACGCGGGCGGACTTTACAATGAGCAGTTCTTC.